The 10 T cell receptor beta chains given below trace back to one sample, sequenced in a study of cytomegalovirus exposure and HLA in healthy donors (dated by TCRdb to about 2017). Library method: the immunoSEQ multiplex PCR assay. For the multiplex PCR, a mixture combining 60 forward primers for TCR Vbeta segments and 13 reverse primers for TCR Jbeta segments was used. The immuneACCESS repertoire file appears here via TCRdb, limited to in-frame rearrangements. These files lack a portion of the clones; in checked studies, under half of the deficit traces to unresolved V genes, and the cause of the others is not known. In all, the sample holds about 160,000 clones, and approximately 71% of those were seen once. The ten largest clones represent about 1.3% of the sample. Sequenced: PBMCs. These receptors all stem from a man aged 45 to 65 in good health and CMV-seronegative.

This clone was found once. The V call is TRBV29-1, the J call TRBJ2-7, with TRBD1 matching over 7 bases. The CDR3 has 16 residues. Germline CDR1 SQVTM, CDR2 ANQGSEA. Trimming removed 4 bases from V and 2 bases from J; junction bases left unmatched: 14. CDR3 sequence reads: CSVGQGLIQGTYEQYF. The CDR3 DNA sequence: TGCAGCGTTGGACAGGGTTTAATACAAGGCACCTACGAGCAGTACTTC.

The V call is TRBV7-6, the J call TRBJ2-7; 9 bases map to TRBD1. There are 15 residues in the CDR3. V lost 4 bases and J lost 4; bases outside the gene matches: 8. Germline CDR1 is SGHVS and CDR2 is FNYEAQ. CDR3 residues: CASSSGTGWRYEQYF. The CDR3 nucleotides read TGTGCCAGCAGCTCCGGGACAGGGTGGAGGTACGAGCAGTACTTC.

This chain links TRBV4-1 with TRBJ1-1, with D unresolved. Trimming took 3 bases from V and 3 from J, leaving 11 bases between them. Germline V gene data show CDR1 as MGHRA and CDR2 as YSYEKL. The CDR3 length is 14 residues. Written as DNA, the CDR3 is TGCGCCAGCAGCCATAACAGTAGATACACTGAAGCTTTCTTT. As protein: CASSHNSRYTEAFF.

The rearrangement uses TRBV6-5 and TRBJ1-2, with D unclear. V gave up 2 bases and J gave up 2 bases, with 12 bases separating them. CDR3 length: 15 residues. The germline CDR1 and CDR2 sequences are MNHEY and SVGAGI. The CDR3 loop reads CASSYRTGTNYGYTF. CDR3 DNA: TGTGCCAGCAGTTACCGGACGGGAACGAACTATGGCTACACCTTC.

The rearrangement uses TRBV19 and TRBJ1-5; the match to TRBD1 covers 9 bases. Germline CDR1 reads LNHDA; CDR2 reads SQIVND (reference sequence). CDR3 length equals 16 residues. Trimming took 6 bases from V and 4 from J; bases not matched to a gene: 10. The CDR3 loop reads CASRVSGTGRNQPQHF. Here the CDR3 DNA reads TGTGCCAGTAGAGTAAGTGGGACAGGGCGTAATCAGCCCCAGCATTTT.

The V call is TRBV28, the J call TRBJ2-5; 9 nucleotides line up with TRBD1. With V trimmed by 4 bases and J by 5 bases, 11 bases remained unmatched. The CDR3 is 16 residues long. The germline CDR1 and CDR2 sequences are MDHEN and SYDVKM. The CDR3 DNA is TGTGCCAGCAGTTCCCCGGGGACAGGGTATCAGGAGACCCAGTACTTC. Translating gives CASSSPGTGYQETQYF.

The rearrangement links TRBV28 to TRBJ1-4, with 11 bases aligning to TRBD1. CDR3 length equals 15 residues. Trimming removed 6 bases from V and 7 bases from J; junction bases left unmatched: 7. Per the germline V gene, CDR1 is MDHEN and CDR2 is SYDVKM. This chain's CDR3 is CASSPRTGGPEKLFF. DNA of the CDR3: TGTGCCAGCAGCCCCCGGACAGGGGGCCCTGAAAAACTGTTTTTT.

This clone was counted once. V gene TRBV6-5 combines with J gene TRBJ1-2; tentative D call: TRBD1 (6 bases). The CDR3 contains 14 residues. V was shortened by 5 bases and J by 5 bases, with 15 bases between the two germline ends. CDR1 is MNHEY, CDR2 SVGAGI, per germline. The CDR3 DNA follows: TGTGCCAGCAGTGGCAGGGGCGGATCTTATGGCTACACCTTC. The encoded protein is CASSGRGGSYGYTF.

This chain connects TRBV5-6 to TRBJ2-7, with TRBD1 identical over 7 bases. Germline CDR1 reads SGHDT; CDR2 reads YYEEEE. This CDR3 has 15 amino acids. Trimming at V came to 4 bases and at J to 1 base, leaving 8 bases not matched to a gene. The CDR3 spells CASSRPGTESYEQYF. DNA for the CDR3: TGTGCCAGCAGCCGCCCTGGGACAGAGTCCTACGAGCAGTACTTC.

The rearrangement uses TRBV5-6 and TRBJ1-2; 7 bases match TRBD1. V was clipped by 0 bases and J by 5 bases; unmatched bases: 13. Germline V CDR1 and CDR2: SGHDT, YYEEEE. The CDR3 is 17 residues long. CDR3 sequence: CASSLDKGARTIYGYTF. The CDR3 coding sequence is TGTGCCAGCAGCTTGGATAAGGGGGCGAGGACAATTTATGGCTACACCTTC. Full variable domain (outside the CDR3, taken from reference TRBV5-6 and TRBJ1-2): DAGVTQSPTHLIKTRGQQVTLRCSPKSGHDTVSWYQQALGQGPQFIFQYYEEEERQRGNFPDRFSGHQFPNYSSELNVNALLLGDSALYLCASSLDKGARTIYGYTFGSGTRLTVV.